What follows describes a single T cell receptor beta chain. This record comes from a study of blood T cell repertoires in COVID-19. Study-wide background: Acute and convalescent COVID-19 specimens originated in the United States, Italy and Spain.

Trimming pared 5 bases from V and 8 bases from J, leaving 18 bases between. Germline V CDR1 and CDR2: SNHLY, FYNNEI. The CDR3 consists of 14 residues. Those enrolled, adults aged about 18 to 89 years, came from about two dozen US areas. Cohorts were based on clinical histories the participants reported. Source study methods: Amplification of reference gene primers provided the estimated nucleated cell counts. The protocol was immunoSEQ multiplex PCR, while the TCRdb copy is restricted to in-frame clones and leaves out a portion. V, J and clone size reflect that table, while D and trimming were determined from the DNA. Found here are hundreds of thousands of clones, around 87% of them singletons; the top ten hold 2.4%.

This sequence originates from a woman in her late teens or twenties who had recovered from COVID-19. Sequenced input: PBMCs or T cells enriched from blood (not recorded which). The chain combines TRBV2 with TRBJ1-2; a possible D gene is TRBD1 (6 bases). CDR3 nucleotides: TGTGCCAGCAGTTATGACAGGCCCCTGGGAGGCTACACCTTC. Its protein is CASSYDRPLGGYTF.